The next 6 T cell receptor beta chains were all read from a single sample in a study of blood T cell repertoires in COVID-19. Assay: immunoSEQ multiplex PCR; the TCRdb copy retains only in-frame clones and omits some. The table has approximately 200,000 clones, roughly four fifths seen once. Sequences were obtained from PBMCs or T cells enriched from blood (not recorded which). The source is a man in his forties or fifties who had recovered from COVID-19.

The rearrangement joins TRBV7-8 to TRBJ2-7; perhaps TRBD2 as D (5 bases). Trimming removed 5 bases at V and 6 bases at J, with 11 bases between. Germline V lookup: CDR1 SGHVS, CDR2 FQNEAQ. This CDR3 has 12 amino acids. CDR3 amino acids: CASSPQGSEQYF. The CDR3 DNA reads TGTGCCAGCAGCCCCCAAGGGAGCGAGCAGTACTTC.

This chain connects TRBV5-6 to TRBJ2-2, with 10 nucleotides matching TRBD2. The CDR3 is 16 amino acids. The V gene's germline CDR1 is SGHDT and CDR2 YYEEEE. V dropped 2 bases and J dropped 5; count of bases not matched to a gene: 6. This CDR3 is CASSFVSSGSTGELFF. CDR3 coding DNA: TGTGCCAGCAGCTTCGTTTCTAGCGGGAGTACCGGGGAGCTGTTTTTT.

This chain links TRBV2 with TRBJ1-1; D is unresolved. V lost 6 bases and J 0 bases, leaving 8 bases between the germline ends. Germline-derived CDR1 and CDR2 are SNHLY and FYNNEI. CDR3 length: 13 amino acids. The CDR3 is CASSPHVNTEAFF. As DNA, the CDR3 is TGTGCCAGCAGCCCCCATGTGAACACTGAAGCTTTCTTT.

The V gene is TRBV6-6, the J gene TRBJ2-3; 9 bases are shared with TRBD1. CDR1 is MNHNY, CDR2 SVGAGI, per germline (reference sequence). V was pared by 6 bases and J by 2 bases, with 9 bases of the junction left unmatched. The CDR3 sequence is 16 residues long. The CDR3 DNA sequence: TGTGCCAGCAGCACCCGGGACAGGGACCCCACAGATACGCAGTATTTT. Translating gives CASSTRDRDPTDTQYF.

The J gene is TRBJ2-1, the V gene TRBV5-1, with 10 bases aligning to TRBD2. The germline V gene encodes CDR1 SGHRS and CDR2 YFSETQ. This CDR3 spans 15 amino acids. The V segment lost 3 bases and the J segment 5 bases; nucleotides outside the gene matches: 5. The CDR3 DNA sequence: TGCGCCAGCAGCTGGCTAGCGGGAGTTGACAATGAGCAGTTCTTC. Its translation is CASSWLAGVDNEQFF.

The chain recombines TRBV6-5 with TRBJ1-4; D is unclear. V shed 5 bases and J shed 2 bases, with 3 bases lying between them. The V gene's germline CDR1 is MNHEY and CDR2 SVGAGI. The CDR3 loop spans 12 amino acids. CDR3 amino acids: CASSPTNEKLFF. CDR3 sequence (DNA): TGTGCCAGCAGTCCTACTAATGAAAAACTGTTTTTT.